This T cell receptor beta chain derives from a study of cytomegalovirus exposure and HLA in healthy donors. PCR involved 60 Vbeta and 13 Jbeta primers. TCRdb's copy holds only in-frame clones and misses some; the assay was immunoSEQ multiplex PCR. There are around 180,000 clones in the sample; roughly 71% occur only once, and 1.5% lies in the top ten. CDR1 and CDR2 (germline): LNHDA, SQIVND (reference sequence). The CDR3 has 13 residues. V was cut by 7 bases and J by 1 base, with 10 bases left in between. Overall study results and limits: For most TCR beta V segments, an earlier analysis put the productive rate at about 87% or about 30% of the time.

In regard to this clone: Its antigen remains unidentified.

The genes are TRBV19 and TRBJ1-1; unclear D gene. This clonotype originated in a girl aged 10 to 17 in good health and CMV-seronegative. The specimen sequenced was PBMCs. In DNA form, the CDR3 reads TGTGCCAGTACTTCTATTCGGAACACTGAAGCTTTCTTT. Its protein product is CASTSIRNTEAFF.